The 21 T cell receptor beta chains in this list originate from one sample, sequenced in a study of identical twins. TCRdb called the 5' RACE reads again in MiXCR, with one record for every CDR3 protein. The sample has hundreds of thousands of distinct CDR3 sequences, about 20% seen once. These data were also reused for a study on T cells expressing NK-cell markers.

The sequencing sample was made of PBMCs. These receptors came from a woman in her late teens or twenties in good health.

This clonotype was counted only a few times. This chain joins TRBV29-1 and TRBJ2-1; 7 nucleotides line up with TRBD2. The germline gives CDR1 SQVTM, CDR2 ANQGSEA. V was pared by 5 bases and J by 0 bases, with 4 bases of the junction left unmatched. The CDR3 runs to 14 residues. CDR3 nucleotide sequence: TGCAGCGTTCCTGCTAGCGGCTCCTACAATGAGCAGTTCTTC. It is translated as CSVPASGSYNEQFF.

This clonotype was seen ten or more times. The V gene is TRBV6-2 or TRBV6-3, the J gene TRBJ1-6; TRBD1 matches at 7 bases. V gave up 6 bases and J gave up 7 bases; unmatched junction bases: 3. Germline values: CDR1 MNHEY, CDR2 SVGEGT. This CDR3 has 13 residues. The chain's CDR3 is CASSDRENSPLHF. CDR3 in DNA: TGTGCCAGCAGCGACAGGGAAAATTCACCCCTCCACTTT.

Details on this clonotype: It is unclear where the CDR3 begins or ends on the DNA, so no DNA is shown, and the CDR3 is as TCRdb lists it. V gene TRBV5-5 combines with J gene TRBJ2-7; the table's D call, TRBD2, has no DNA check behind it. From germline, CDR1 is SGHKS and CDR2 YYEKEE (reference sequence). From its first to its last residue, the CDR3 has 16 amino acids. This CDR3 is CASSFGPGPMNYEQYF.

The V and J genes are TRBV3-1 and TRBJ2-1; no reliable D call. The CDR3 covers 16 residues. Germline CDR1 LGHDT, CDR2 YNNKEL (reference sequence). The V end lost 7 bases, the J end lost 7 bases, and 23 bases lay between the germline ends. For the CDR3, the DNA is TGTGCCAGCAACAAAAGGGCCGCCGGCCCCCTTAATGAGCAGTTCTTC. This translates into CASNKRAAGPLNEQFF.

The rearrangement links TRBV7-3 to TRBJ1-1; the D gene is possibly TRBD1 (5 bases). The germline V and J ends were trimmed by 4 bases and 5 bases, with 14 bases remaining between them. Germline V gives CDR1 SGHTA, CDR2 FQGTGA. CDR3 length: 14 residues. The CDR3 reads CASSSGPPRTEAFF. DNA for the CDR3: TGTGCCAGCAGCTCGGGACCGCCGAGGACTGAAGCTTTCTTT.

The chain is built from TRBV7-8 and TRBJ2-7; a possible D gene is TRBD1 (5 bases). The CDR3 has 16 amino acids. The germline V and J ends were trimmed by 1 base and 6 bases, with 19 bases remaining between them. CDR1 and CDR2 from the germline V gene are SGHVS and FQNEAQ. The chain's CDR3 is CASSLDPRGLAGEQYF. CDR3 nucleotide sequence: TGTGCCAGCAGCTTAGATCCAAGGGGCCTCGCTGGCGAGCAGTACTTC.

This clonotype was counted a few times. The chain recombines TRBV7-9 with TRBJ2-5, with no clear D. Trimming stripped 10 bases from V and 9 bases from J, with 24 bases between. Per germline, CDR1 SEHNR and CDR2 FQNEAQ (reference sequence). This CDR3 spans 14 amino acids. In nucleotides, the CDR3 is TGTGCCACCTCCCCTCCGGCAGCACGAGGCGCCCAGTACTTC. It yields the protein CATSPPAARGAQYF.

In this sample, this clonotype turned up a few times. The rearrangement links TRBV5-1 to TRBJ2-7; D unclear. Trimming cost V 4 bases and J 3 bases, with 23 bases left between them. Germline V CDR1 and CDR2: SGHRS, YFSETQ. The CDR3 has 17 residues. The CDR3 DNA follows: TGCGCCAGCAGCCCCCAACCCGCGACGACGGGTATCTACGAGCAGTACTTC. Amino acid sequence: CASSPQPATTGIYEQYF.

This clonotype was recorded only once. The V and J genes are TRBV2 and TRBJ1-1; D unresolved. V dropped 3 bases and J dropped 5 bases, with 10 bases sitting between them. The CDR3 is made up of 13 amino acids. CDR1 is SNHLY, CDR2 FYNNEI, per germline. CDR3 DNA sequence: TGTGCCAGCAGTGAGGGCGTGGCAACTGAAGCTTTCTTT. It yields the protein CASSEGVATEAFF. Full variable domain (remainder filled in from reference TRBV2 and TRBJ1-1): EPEVTQTPSHQVTQMGQEVILRCVPISNHLYFYWYRQILGQKVEFLVSFYNNEISEKSEIFDDQFSVERPDGSNFTLKIRSTKLEDSAMYFCASSEGVATEAFFGQGTRLTVV.

There are a few counts of this clonotype. The chain couples TRBV5-1 to TRBJ2-1, with 14 bases that match TRBD2. CDR3 size: 16 residues. From germline, CDR1 is SGHRS and CDR2 YFSETQ. V was pared by 4 bases and J by 8 bases, with 8 bases of the junction left unmatched. CDR3: CASSPGLAGGFDEQFF. The CDR3 coding sequence is TGCGCCAGCAGCCCTGGACTAGCGGGGGGTTTCGATGAGCAGTTCTTC.

This clonotype was counted between two and nine times. CDR3 sequence (DNA): TGCAGTGCTAGAGATTATACTGAGCAGTTCTTC. This codes for CSARDYTEQFF. The J gene is TRBJ2-1, the V gene TRBV20-1, with D hard to call. The CDR3 runs to 11 residues. Germline-derived CDR1 and CDR2 are DFQATT and SNEGSKA (reference sequence). The V and J ends lost 0 bases and 9 bases respectively, with 6 bases between them.

The chain recombines TRBV20-1 with TRBJ2-3; 14 nucleotides line up with TRBD2. Germline-derived CDR1 and CDR2 are DFQATT and SNEGSKA (reference sequence). The CDR3 loop spans 14 amino acids. The CDR3 region has the DNA TGCAGCAGACTAGCGGGGGGGCGCACAGATACGCAGTATTTT. It is translated as CSRLAGGRTDTQYF.

The V call is TRBV14, the J call TRBJ2-7, with D possibly TRBD1 on 5 matching bases. The length of the CDR3 is 14 residues. CDR1 and CDR2 (germline): SGHDN, FVKESK. The V end lost 0 bases, the J end lost 3 bases, and 9 bases lay between the germline ends. The CDR3 coding sequence is TGTGCCAGCAGCCAAGAACGCAGGGACTACGAGCAGTACTTC. This codes for CASSQERRDYEQYF.

This chain connects TRBV12-3 or TRBV12-4 to TRBJ1-5; D is undetermined. The CDR3 has 14 residues. Trimming took off 4 bases at V and 5 bases at J, with 12 bases between the two ends. The CDR3 nucleotides read TGTGCCAGCAGTTACCTAGGAGGCGATCAGCCCCAGCATTTT. Its translation is CASSYLGGDQPQHF.

This clonotype turned up a few times. The chain carries TRBV4-3 and TRBJ1-6; D might be TRBD1 (5 bases). In germline, CDR1 is LGHNA, CDR2 YSLEER. Trimming cost V 4 bases and J 4 bases, with 14 bases left between them. The length of the CDR3 is 16 residues. As DNA, the CDR3 is TGCGCCAGCAGCCCGGCTGGGGGAGGTTATAATTCACCCCTCCACTTT. This translates into CASSPAGGGYNSPLHF.

This clonotype was seen many times. The chain has TRBV7-6 and TRBJ2-5, with a possible D match to TRBD1 (6 bases). Germline V gene lookup returns CDR1 SGHVS and CDR2 FNYEAQ. The CDR3 totals 14 residues. Trimming took 5 bases from V and 5 from J, leaving 15 bases between them. DNA for the CDR3: TGTGCCAGCAGCGTACAAACAGGGAGCGAGACCCAGTACTTC. This encodes CASSVQTGSETQYF.

This clonotype was seen a few times. The chain has TRBV6-5 and TRBJ2-1; D is possibly TRBD2 (5 bases). Trimming shortened V by 2 bases and J by 3 bases, and 8 bases separated the two germline ends. This CDR3 has 14 amino acids. The V gene's germline CDR1 is MNHEY and CDR2 SVGAGI. As DNA, the CDR3 is TGTGCCAGCAGTTACGTGGGGAGCTACAATGAGCAGTTCTTC. Residues: CASSYVGSYNEQFF.

V usage is TRBV27 and J usage is TRBJ2-1; 7 positions agree with TRBD2. The CDR3 length is 14 residues. V lost 4 bases, J lost 8 bases, and 8 bases stayed unmatched. The germline V gene encodes CDR1 MNHEY and CDR2 SMNVEV (reference sequence). CDR3 sequence reads: CASSWTSRGDEQFF. As DNA, the CDR3 is TGTGCCAGCAGTTGGACTAGTAGGGGAGATGAGCAGTTCTTC.

V is TRBV12-3 or TRBV12-4 and J is TRBJ2-2; D may be TRBD2 (5 bases). Trimming pared 5 bases from V and 1 base from J, leaving 8 bases between. There are 14 residues in the CDR3. CDR3 amino acids: CASSISGNTGELFF. The CDR3 region has the DNA TGTGCCAGCAGTATCAGCGGGAACACCGGGGAGCTGTTTTTT.

The gene calls are TRBV9 and TRBJ1-2; D gene ambiguous. Germline V CDR1 and CDR2: SGDLS, YYNGEE. The V gene lost 0 bases and the J gene lost 7 bases, with 4 bases spanning the gap. The CDR3 spans 11 residues. The CDR3 here is CASSVGIGYTF. The CDR3 DNA reads TGTGCCAGCAGCGTAGGAATTGGCTACACCTTC.

The chain uses TRBV12-3 or TRBV12-4 and TRBJ1-1, with a possible D match to TRBD1 (5 bases). This CDR3 has 13 amino acids. V lost 5 bases, J lost 8 bases, and 15 bases lay in between. CDR3 nucleotides: TGTGCCAGCAGTGATCCGGGACTCGTAGAAGCTTTCTTT. It specifies CASSDPGLVEAFF.